This T cell receptor beta chain emerged from a study of T cells after yellow fever vaccination. Study conclusions and caveats: The bulk population could contribute abundant contaminating clonotypes to FACS-sorted repertoires.

With respect to this clonotype: No antigen is known for it.

The ends lost 4 bases at V and 9 bases at J; junction bases unmatched: 8. The CDR3 totals 15 residues. Germline assignment: CDR1 SGHNT and CDR2 YYREEE (reference sequence). Template switching by 5'RACE produced TCR cDNA, adding a universal primer site and UMIs. TCRdb ran MiXCR on the 5' RACE reads and lists one entry per CDR3 protein. The table has some 600,000 distinct CDR3 sequences, roughly an eighth seen once. The sample here was PBMCs, taken on the day of the yellow fever booster vaccination. The receptor's source is a man aged 25 to 45 who received the YFV17D yellow fever vaccine. This sequence joins TRBV5-4 and TRBJ1-6; 9 bases fit TRBD1. DNA of the CDR3: TGTGCCAGCAGCCCGGGACAGGGATTCTTTTCACCCCTCCACTTT. This translates into CASSPGQGFFSPLHF.